This TCR beta chain came from a study of control samples from healthy donors and cancer patients. Method: immunoSEQ multiplex PCR; TCRdb's copy keeps in-frame clones and lacks some. The table shows roughly 130,000 clones, with 70% to 90% occurring only once. V was cut by 1 base and J by 6 bases, with 3 bases left in between. The CDR3 is made up of 12 amino acids. CDR1 and CDR2 (germline): SGHNT, YENEEA. This clonotype was sampled from a woman aged 25 to 45 in good health. The rearrangement links TRBV11-3 to TRBJ2-2; D remains unclear. The sample was blood. For the CDR3, the DNA is TGTGCCAGCAGCTTAGTCCCCGGGGAGCTGTTTTTT. It specifies CASSLVPGELFF.